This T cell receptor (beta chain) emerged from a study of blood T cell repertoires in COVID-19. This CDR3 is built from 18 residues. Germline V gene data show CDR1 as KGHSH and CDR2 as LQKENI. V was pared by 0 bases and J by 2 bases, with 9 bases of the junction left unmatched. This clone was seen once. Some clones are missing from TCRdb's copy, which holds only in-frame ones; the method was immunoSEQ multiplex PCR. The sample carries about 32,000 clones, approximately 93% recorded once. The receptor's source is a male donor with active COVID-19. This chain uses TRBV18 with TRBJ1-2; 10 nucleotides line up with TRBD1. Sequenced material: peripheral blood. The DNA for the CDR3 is TGTGCCAGCTCACCACCGCCCGGGACAGGGGACATCAACTATGGCTACACCTTC. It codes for CASSPPPGTGDINYGYTF.